A single sample is the source of the 25 T cell receptor beta chains below, sequenced in a study of blood T cell repertoires in COVID-19. Assay: immunoSEQ multiplex PCR; the TCRdb copy retains only in-frame clones and omits some. The table includes roughly 140,000 clones, 80% detected once. The sample taken for sequencing was peripheral blood. These receptors were obtained from a man between 65 and 85 years old who had recovered from COVID-19.

The J gene is TRBJ1-5, the V gene TRBV5-5, with 10 bases fitting TRBD1. Germline CDR1 is SGHKS and CDR2 is YYEKEE (reference sequence). CDR3 length: 14 residues. Losses at the gene ends were 4 bases for V and 4 bases for J; bases not matched to a gene: 2. The CDR3 loop reads CASSPDRGNQPQHF. Here the CDR3 DNA reads TGTGCCAGCAGCCCGGACAGGGGGAATCAGCCCCAGCATTTT.

The chain couples TRBV7-6 to TRBJ1-1; maybe TRBD1 (6 bases). The CDR3 consists of 16 residues. V was cut by 4 bases and J by 0 bases, with 15 bases left in between. Germline V lookup: CDR1 SGHVS, CDR2 FNYEAQ. CDR3: CASSSRGGALNTEAFF. The CDR3 coding sequence is TGTGCCAGCAGCTCAAGGGGGGGGGCCTTGAACACTGAAGCTTTCTTT.

CDR3 protein: CASSPGQGSVYGYTF. Written as DNA, the CDR3 is TGTGCCAGCAGCCCAGGACAGGGCAGTGTCTATGGCTACACCTTC. The V call is TRBV3-1 (or the pseudogene TRBV3-2), the J call TRBJ1-2; 8 nucleotides match TRBD1. Germline V gene sequence: CDR1 LGHDT, CDR2 YNNKEL (reference sequence). The CDR3 is 15 residues long. J was trimmed by 4 bases and V by 4 bases; bases with no gene match: 8.

V gene TRBV19 combines with J gene TRBJ2-7, with D perhaps TRBD2 (6 bases). CDR1 and CDR2 (germline): LNHDA, SQIVND (reference sequence). This CDR3 has 14 amino acids. V lost 2 bases and J lost 5, with 13 bases in between. The CDR3, as DNA: TGTGCCAGTAGTATACGGGGACTCGGCGACGAGCAGTACTTC. Encoded protein: CASSIRGLGDEQYF.

The CDR3 nucleotides read TGTGCCAGCTCACTTTCCCCCGACAGCAACACTGAAGCTTTCTTT. Translating gives CASSLSPDSNTEAFF. This chain connects TRBV18 to TRBJ1-1, with D possibly TRBD1 on 5 matching bases. V lost 4 bases and J lost 2, with 14 bases in between. Germline CDR1 reads KGHSH; CDR2 reads LQKENI. This CDR3 has 15 residues.

The chain uses TRBV7-2 and TRBJ2-3, with TRBD1 identical over 8 bases. The CDR3 sequence is 16 residues long. The V segment lost 3 bases and the J segment 5 bases; nucleotides outside the gene matches: 10. In germline, CDR1 is SGHTA, CDR2 FQGNSA. CDR3 in amino acids: CASSFYRGIGRDTQYF. The CDR3 DNA follows: TGTGCCAGCAGCTTCTACAGGGGGATCGGTCGAGATACGCAGTATTTT.

The chain recombines TRBV6-4 with TRBJ1-5, with D possibly matching TRBD1 (6 bases). Germline V CDR1 and CDR2: MRHNA, SNTAGT. The CDR3 length is 15 residues. V lost 6 bases, J lost 4 bases, and 16 bases lay in between. In nucleotides, the CDR3 is TGTGCCAGCAGCGCAACAGGGTACGGGAATCAGCCCCAGCATTTT. Amino acids: CASSATGYGNQPQHF.

This sequence joins TRBV18 and TRBJ1-5, with D possibly being TRBD1 (5 bases). Trimming took off 0 bases at V and 2 bases at J, with 14 bases between the two ends. CDR3 length: 17 amino acids. CDR1 KGHSH and CDR2 LQKENI come from the germline V gene. CDR3 in DNA: TGTGCCAGCTCACCACCGGGGCACCTAGGACGCAATCAGCCCCAGCATTTT. It yields the protein CASSPPGHLGRNQPQHF. Full variable domain (missing parts from reference TRBV18 and TRBJ1-5): NAGVMQNPRHLVRRRGQEARLRCSPMKGHSHVYWYRQLPEEGLKFMVYLQKENIIDESGMPKERFSAEFPKEGPSILRIQQVVRGDSAAYFCASSPPGHLGRNQPQHFGDGTRLSIL.

This chain links TRBV10-2 with TRBJ2-1; a weak D match, TRBD2 (6 bases). The ends were cut back, 1 base at V and 9 bases at J, with 10 bases in the middle. This CDR3 is 13 amino acids long. From germline, CDR1 is WSHSY and CDR2 SAAADI. The CDR3 spells CASSEWQGGEQFF. The CDR3 coding sequence is TGCGCCAGCAGTGAGTGGCAGGGAGGTGAGCAGTTCTTC.

A single count supports this clone. The chain combines TRBV6-1 with TRBJ2-5; 9 bases line up with TRBD2. Germline V gene sequence: CDR1 MNHNS, CDR2 SASEGT. This CDR3 is built from 18 residues. Germline trimming cut 0 bases from V and 1 base from J; bases unmatched to any gene: 9. The CDR3 region is CASSEARAGGLGQETQYF. The CDR3 coding sequence is TGTGCCAGCAGTGAAGCGCGGGCGGGAGGGCTAGGCCAAGAGACCCAGTACTTC.

This clone was observed a few times. The chain couples TRBV7-6 to TRBJ2-3, with D possibly being TRBD2 (6 bases). V was cut by 5 bases and J by 1 base, with 10 bases left in between. The CDR3 spans 14 residues. Germline values: CDR1 SGHVS, CDR2 FNYEAQ. The CDR3 sequence: CASSPREGTDTQYF. In nucleotides, the CDR3 is TGTGCCAGCAGCCCCAGGGAGGGCACAGATACGCAGTATTTT.

The CDR3 DNA follows: TGTGCCAGCAGCCCTTCCGGGACATCTTATGAGCAGTACTTC. It specifies CASSPSGTSYEQYF. V usage is TRBV16 and J usage is TRBJ2-7; maybe TRBD1 (6 bases). This CDR3 contains 14 residues. Trimming removed 4 bases at V and 7 bases at J, with 17 bases between. Germline loops: CDR1 KGHSY, CDR2 FQNENV.

The chain has TRBV9 and TRBJ2-3; TRBD2 matches 8 bases. The trim removed 0 bases at V and 5 bases at J, leaving 8 bases unmatched. From germline, CDR1 is SGDLS and CDR2 YYNGEE. The length of the CDR3 is 16 residues. Written as DNA, the CDR3 is TGTGCCAGCAGCGTAGCTATCGGGAGGGATGAAGATACGCAGTATTTT. Its translation: CASSVAIGRDEDTQYF. Looking up the rest from reference TRBV9 and TRBJ2-3 gives the full variable domain: DSGVTQTPKHLITATGQRVTLRCSPRSGDLSVYWYQQSLDQGLQFLIQYYNGEERAKGNILERFSAQQFPDLHSELNLSSLELGDSALYFCASSVAIGRDEDTQYFGPGTRLTVL.

The chain is built from TRBV4-1 and TRBJ2-1; 9 nucleotides match TRBD2. V lost 3 bases to trimming and J lost 5 bases; unmatched junction nucleotides: 14. The CDR3 has 18 amino acids. From germline, CDR1 is MGHRA and CDR2 YSYEKL. The CDR3 DNA is TGCGCCAGCAGCCAGGAGCGGGAGGCCCCACGTGGGGACAATGAGCAGTTCTTC. It yields the protein CASSQEREAPRGDNEQFF.

The chain links TRBV7-3 to TRBJ2-3; D is unclear. V shed 1 base and J shed 4 bases, with 3 bases lying between them. The CDR3 length is 12 residues. Per the germline V gene, CDR1 is SGHTA and CDR2 is FQGTGA. The CDR3 spells CASSLIADTQYF. For the CDR3, the DNA is TGTGCCAGCAGCTTAATCGCAGATACGCAGTATTTT.

Many counts were recorded for this clone. CDR3 sequence reads: CASSQEVMSNPQYF. The CDR3, as DNA: TGTGCCAGCAGCCAAGAGGTTATGAGTAACCCCCAGTACTTC. The chain uses TRBV4-2 and TRBJ2-5; D gene ambiguous. Looked up from germline, CDR1 is LGHNA and CDR2 is YNFKEQ. The CDR3 has 14 amino acids. Trimming shortened V by 0 bases and J by 9 bases, and 14 bases separated the two germline ends.

In this sample, this clone turned up a few times. This rearrangement joins TRBV4-1 to TRBJ1-1; tentatively, D is TRBD1 (5 bases). Trimming left V 1 base short and J 4 bases short, with 10 bases between. Germline CDR1 is MGHRA and CDR2 is YSYEKL. The CDR3 consists of 14 residues. The CDR3 here is CASSQGQGVTEAFF. The CDR3 bases are TGCGCCAGCAGCCAAGGGCAGGGTGTCACTGAAGCTTTCTTT.

The chain joins TRBV6-5 to TRBJ2-7, with a weak D call TRBD1 (6 bases). Germline V gene sequence: CDR1 MNHEY, CDR2 SVGAGI. The CDR3 runs 16 residues. Trimming took off 2 bases at V and 3 bases at J, with 17 bases between the two ends. CDR3 DNA sequence: TGTGCCAGCAGTTACGGGTTTGGGGTAGGGGGCTACGAGCAGTACTTC. Its protein is CASSYGFGVGGYEQYF.

This sequence joins TRBV19 and TRBJ2-5; D is ambiguous. CDR3 length: 12 amino acids. Trimming cost V 9 bases and J 4 bases, with 12 bases left between them. Germline V gene data show CDR1 as LNHDA and CDR2 as SQIVND (reference sequence). The CDR3 DNA is TGTGCCAGCTCCAAGTTCGGAGAGACCCAGTACTTC. As protein: CASSKFGETQYF. The variable domain in full, completed from reference TRBV19 and TRBJ2-5, reads DGGITQSPKYLFRKEGQNVTLSCEQNLNHDAMYWYRQDPGQGLRLIYYSQIVNDFQKGDIAEGYSVSREKKESFPLTVTSAQKNPTAFYLCASSKFGETQYFGPGTRLLVL.

Remarks on this clone: The same CDR3 also results from other DNA sequences found in this sample. This sequence joins TRBV5-1 and TRBJ2-5; 10 bases are a match to TRBD2. The CDR3 totals 14 residues. CDR1 is SGHRS and CDR2 is YFSETQ in the germline V gene. Trimming took 2 bases from V and 4 from J; bases not matched to a gene: 2. The CDR3 DNA is TGCGCCAGCAGCTTAGCGGGAGGGAGAGAGACCCAGTACTTC. It translates to CASSLAGGRETQYF.

V and J are TRBV5-4 and TRBJ1-2, with D possibly being TRBD1 (5 bases). Germline CDR1 SGHNT, CDR2 YYREEE (reference sequence). Trimming removed 0 bases from V and 2 bases from J, with 8 bases in between. This CDR3 has 14 amino acids. CDR3 sequence (DNA): TGTGCCAGCAGCTTGGTAGCAGGGAACTATGGCTACACCTTC. Translating it yields CASSLVAGNYGYTF.

This chain joins TRBV19 and TRBJ2-7; D might be TRBD2 (7 bases). The V gene's germline CDR1 is LNHDA and CDR2 SQIVND (reference sequence). The ends were cut back, 9 bases at V and 3 bases at J, with 12 bases in the middle. The CDR3 spans 12 residues. This CDR3 is CASGGLGYEQYF. CDR3 DNA sequence: TGTGCCAGCGGGGGGCTCGGCTACGAGCAGTACTTC. The variable domain in full, with the rest retrieved from reference TRBV19 and TRBJ2-7, is DGGITQSPKYLFRKEGQNVTLSCEQNLNHDAMYWYRQDPGQGLRLIYYSQIVNDFQKGDIAEGYSVSREKKESFPLTVTSAQKNPTAFYLCASGGLGYEQYFGPGTRLTVT.

The CDR3 DNA follows: TGTGCCAGCAGCGTAGGAAGCGGGGGCTCCTACGAGCAGTACTTC. Translating gives CASSVGSGGSYEQYF. This chain joins TRBV9 and TRBJ2-7; 8 nucleotides align to TRBD2. Trimming removed 0 bases from V and 0 bases from J; junction bases left unmatched: 2. This CDR3 spans 15 amino acids. Germline-derived CDR1 and CDR2 are SGDLS and YYNGEE.

The rearrangement uses TRBV19 and TRBJ2-5; 7 bases fit TRBD2. Unmatched junction bases numbered 4, after V lost 1 base and J lost 5 bases. This CDR3 spans 14 amino acids. Per germline, CDR1 LNHDA and CDR2 SQIVND (reference sequence). The CDR3 here is CASSIGGGGETQYF. DNA for the CDR3: TGTGCCAGTAGTATAGGTGGGGGAGGGGAGACCCAGTACTTC.

There are a few counts of this clone. V and J are TRBV18 and TRBJ1-5, with 7 positions matching TRBD1. The V segment lost 4 bases and the J segment 6 bases; nucleotides outside the gene matches: 6. In germline, CDR1 is KGHSH, CDR2 LQKENI. The CDR3 loop spans 14 amino acids. For the CDR3, the DNA is TGTGCCAGCTCACGACAGGGTATCAGTCAGCCCCAGCATTTT. This gives the protein CASSRQGISQPQHF.